Following are 22 T cell receptor beta chains from one sample sequenced in a study of regulatory T cells in long-lasting Graves disease. TCR beta libraries were built with iRepertoire HTBI primers and Arm-PCR of CDR3 regions. Using its own MiXCR run on the multiplex PCR reads, TCRdb lists one record per CDR3 protein. The table shows around 330,000 distinct CDR3 sequences, with more than 15% occurring only once. Time point here: newly diagnosed GD, antithyroid drugs for less than 3 months. Scientists built the TCR library using RNA that was extracted from PBMCs. The sequencing used peripheral blood mononuclear cells (PBMCs), collected at new diagnosis, from a patient treated with antithyroid drugs. Source of these receptors: a female donor with Graves disease.

A remark on this clonotype: It is likely a read error: a sequence one base away is far more abundant. The chain links TRBV28 to TRBJ2-1, with D unresolved. The CDR3 spans 11 residues. Per germline, CDR1 MDHEN and CDR2 SYDVKM. The germline V and J ends were trimmed by 4 bases and 3 bases, with 1 base remaining between them. DNA for the CDR3: TGTGCCAGCAGTTACTACAATGAGCAGTTCTTC. It encodes CASSYYNEQFF.

As concerns this clonotype: A single base is all that separates this from a far larger clone, so a read error is likely. The CDR3: CASSLSGPSYEQFF. In DNA form, the CDR3 reads TGTGCCAGCAGTTTATCGGGACCGAGCTACGAGCAGTTCTTC. This rearrangement joins TRBV27 to TRBJ2-1; the D call may be TRBD1 or TRBD2 (5 bases each). Germline CDR1 MNHEY, CDR2 SMNVEV (reference sequence). This CDR3 contains 14 residues. V was pared by 0 bases and J by 10 bases, with 13 bases between.

A few counts support this clonotype. Possible read error: a much larger clone is one base away. CDR3 DNA: TGTGCCAGCAGTTCCGGACTAGTGGGAAGATACGAGCAGTACTTC. It yields the protein CASSSGLVGRYEQYF. The gene calls are TRBV12-3 or TRBV12-4 and TRBJ2-7; 7 bases map to TRBD2. Trimming cost V 4 bases and J 4 bases; bases outside gene matches: 10. The CDR3 spans 15 residues.

The chain recombines TRBV7-8 with TRBJ2-1; D is unclear. The CDR3 has 15 amino acids. V was pared by 0 bases and J by 10 bases, with 16 bases between. Germline CDR1 is SGHVS and CDR2 is FQNEAQ. CDR3 sequence: CASSLASRNSYEQFF. In nucleotides, the CDR3 is TGTGCCAGCAGCTTAGCATCTCGAAACTCCTACGAGCAGTTCTTC.

This sequence joins TRBV12-3 or TRBV12-4 and TRBJ2-2; D not resolved. V lost 5 bases to trimming and J lost 1 base, with 8 bases between them. This CDR3 region has 14 residues. Here the CDR3 DNA reads TGTGCCAGCAGTCTCCACGGGAACACCGGGGAGCTGTTTTTT. Translation gives CASSLHGNTGELFF.

This rearrangement joins TRBV5-4 to TRBJ2-2; D gene uncertain. This CDR3 is built from 15 residues. CDR1 SGHNT and CDR2 YYREEE come from the germline V gene (reference sequence). The ends were cut back, 0 bases at V and 0 bases at J, with 6 bases in the middle. DNA for the CDR3: TGTGCCAGCAGCTTGGACATTACGAACACCGGGGAGCTGTTTTTT. This gives the protein CASSLDITNTGELFF.

This clonotype was recorded a few times. This may be a read error: a much more frequent sequence differs by one nucleotide. The V and J genes are TRBV28 and TRBJ2-7; D might be TRBD1 or TRBD2, each matching 5 bases. CDR1 MDHEN and CDR2 SYDVKM come from the germline V gene. Trimming cost V 5 bases and J 5 bases, with 10 bases left between them. This CDR3 region has 12 residues. The CDR3 reads CASSGDGNEQYF. The CDR3 nucleotides read TGTGCCAGCAGTGGGGACGGGAACGAGCAGTACTTC.

This chain joins TRBV29-1 and TRBJ2-3; D ambiguous. The germline V gene has CDR1 SQVTM and CDR2 ANQGSEA. The V end was cut by 7 bases, the J end by 0 bases, with 20 bases between. This CDR3 is 16 amino acids long. The CDR3 loop reads CSDQTLERLSTDTQYF. CDR3 coding DNA: TGCAGCGATCAAACCTTAGAGAGGTTAAGCACAGATACGCAGTATTTT.

This clonotype was counted at least ten times. The CDR3 region is CASSPTNIGQGKGYGYTF. The CDR3 coding sequence is TGTGCCAGCAGCCCGACGAATATCGGACAGGGCAAAGGCTATGGCTACACCTTC. The chain employs TRBV11-2 and TRBJ1-2, with TRBD1 identical over 8 bases. The CDR3 runs to 18 residues. Germline CDR1 reads SGHAT; CDR2 reads FQNNGV. With 5 bases clipped from V and 4 bases from J, the junction kept 18 bases outside the gene matches.

This clonotype has only a few counts. The chain links TRBV9 to TRBJ1-1, with D perhaps matching TRBD1 (5 bases). The CDR3 length is 15 residues. Trimming stripped 3 bases from V and 1 base from J, with 13 bases between. Germline loops: CDR1 SGDLS, CDR2 YYNGEE. In DNA form, the CDR3 reads TGTGCCAGCAGCGCATGGGGGGGGACGAACACTGAAGCTTTCTTT. Translated, it gives CASSAWGGTNTEAFF.

This clonotype was detected many times. The chain couples TRBV11-2 to TRBJ1-1; D call uncertain. Trimming took off 0 bases at V and 9 bases at J, with 11 bases between the two ends. Per germline, CDR1 SGHAT and CDR2 FQNNGV. CDR3 length: 13 amino acids. In DNA, the CDR3 is TGTGCCAGCAGCTTAGATATTGGGGTTCAAGCTTTCTTT. Its protein product is CASSLDIGVQAFF.

This clonotype occurred many times. The chain recombines TRBV28 with TRBJ2-7; 9 positions agree with TRBD1. J gave up 6 bases and V 8 bases, and 5 bases lay outside the gene matches. The CDR3 consists of 12 residues. The V gene's germline CDR1 is MDHEN and CDR2 SYDVKM. For the CDR3, the DNA is TGTGCCAGCTTCGGACAGGGGACCGAGCAGTACTTC. Translation gives CASFGQGTEQYF. Looking up the rest from reference TRBV28 and TRBJ2-7 gives the full variable domain: DVKVTQSSRYLVKRTGEKVFLECVQDMDHENMFWYRQDPGLGLRLIYFSYDVKMKEKGDIPEGYSVSREKKERFSLILESASTNQTSMYLCASFGQGTEQYFGPGTRLTVT.

The gene calls are TRBV15 and TRBJ1-2; TRBD1 matches 8 bases. J lost 0 bases, V lost 0 bases, and 12 bases had no gene match. The length of the CDR3 is 19 residues. The V gene's germline CDR1 is LNHNV and CDR2 YYDKDF (reference sequence). This CDR3 is CATSREIIDTGGSNYGYTF. For the CDR3, the DNA is TGTGCCACCAGCAGAGAAATTATTGACACAGGGGGGTCTAACTATGGCTACACCTTC.

This clonotype was observed at least ten times. V usage is TRBV7-9 and J usage is TRBJ2-6; 10 nucleotides agree with TRBD1. Losses at the gene ends were 6 bases for V and 3 bases for J; bases not matched to a gene: 8. The CDR3 consists of 17 residues. In germline, CDR1 is SEHNR, CDR2 FQNEAQ (reference sequence). The CDR3 DNA is TGTGCCAGCAGAGCCGGGACAGGGGTATATGGGGCCAACGTCCTGACTTTC. It translates to CASRAGTGVYGANVLTF.

The chain is built from TRBV28 and TRBJ2-1; D not certain. This CDR3 has 12 amino acids. In germline, CDR1 is MDHEN, CDR2 SYDVKM. V lost 2 bases and J lost 10, with 9 bases in between. This CDR3 reads CASSLKSFEQFF. The DNA of the CDR3 is TGTGCCAGCAGTTTAAAGAGCTTCGAGCAGTTCTTC. The complete variable domain, with remaining parts taken from reference TRBV28 and TRBJ2-1, reads DVKVTQSSRYLVKRTGEKVFLECVQDMDHENMFWYRQDPGLGLRLIYFSYDVKMKEKGDIPEGYSVSREKKERFSLILESASTNQTSMYLCASSLKSFEQFFGPGTRLTVL.

The sample holds many counts of this clonotype. This chain links TRBV7-9 with TRBJ2-1; 11 bases agree with TRBD1. Germline CDR1 reads SEHNR; CDR2 reads FQNEAQ (reference sequence). V lost 6 bases to trimming and J lost 7 bases; unmatched junction nucleotides: 11. The CDR3 is made up of 16 amino acids. The CDR3 DNA reads as TGTGCCAGCAGAGCCGGACAGGGGGCTCGTAAGAATGAGCAGTTCTTC. This translates into CASRAGQGARKNEQFF.

V and J are TRBV2 and TRBJ2-7; D ambiguous. Trimming took off 7 bases at V and 3 bases at J, with 10 bases between the two ends. The CDR3 length is 12 residues. CDR1 SNHLY and CDR2 FYNNEI come from the germline V gene. In nucleotides, the CDR3 is TGTGCCAGCAAGTTCCTGAACTACGAGCAGTACTTC. Translation gives CASKFLNYEQYF.

There are many counts of this clonotype. The chain is built from TRBV12-3 or TRBV12-4 and TRBJ2-3; D not certain. The J call is in doubt because the DNA end fits TRBJ2-7 better. The CDR3 contains 14 residues. The CDR3 DNA is TGTGCCAGCAGTCCCCGGGCCTTTACCTACGAGCAGTACTTC. Protein sequence: CASSPRAFTYEQYF.

The rearrangement links TRBV15 to TRBJ2-7; D is perhaps TRBD1 or TRBD2 (5 bases each). The ends were cut back, 3 bases at V and 4 bases at J, with 16 bases in the middle. Germline CDR1 and CDR2: LNHNV and YYDKDF (reference sequence). This CDR3 spans 15 amino acids. Written as DNA, the CDR3 is TGTGCCACCAGCAGGGGGGACGGAGACTATTACGAGCAGTACTTC. Its protein product is CATSRGDGDYYEQYF. The entire variable domain, with the rest obtained from reference TRBV15 and TRBJ2-7, is as follows: DAMVIQNPRYQVTQFGKPVTLSCSQTLNHNVMYWYQQKSSQAPKLLFHYYDKDFNNEADTPDNFQSRRPNTSFCFLDIRSPGLGDTAMYLCATSRGDGDYYEQYFGPGTRLTVT.

This chain connects TRBV2 to TRBJ2-5; 8 nucleotides align to TRBD1. The CDR3 loop spans 14 amino acids. The germline gives CDR1 SNHLY, CDR2 FYNNEI. V shed 4 bases, J shed 5 bases, and the junction held 6 bases outside the gene matches. The CDR3 reads CASSGTGREETQYF. DNA of the CDR3: TGTGCCAGCAGTGGGACAGGGAGAGAGGAGACCCAGTACTTC.

This clonotype has at least ten counts. The chain couples TRBV20-1 to TRBJ1-2, with no clear D. The CDR3 length is 13 residues. In germline, CDR1 is DFQATT, CDR2 SNEGSKA (reference sequence). Trimming removed 3 bases at V and 4 bases at J, with 12 bases between. In nucleotides, the CDR3 is TGCAGTGCTAGCGGTGGTTCGGGCTATGGCTACACCTTC. This gives the protein CSASGGSGYGYTF.

This clonotype was observed at least ten times. The chain couples TRBV11-3 to TRBJ2-3; D uncertain. The CDR3 contains 15 residues. The V end lost 0 bases, the J end lost 2 bases, and 9 bases lay between the germline ends. CDR1 SGHNT and CDR2 YENEEA come from the germline V gene. Here the CDR3 DNA reads TGTGCCAGCAGCTTAGATCCCACCCACACAGATACGCAGTATTTT. It yields the protein CASSLDPTHTDTQYF.